This record looks at one T cell receptor (beta chain) sequence and its context. Its antigen is not identified. The sample comes from a study of cytomegalovirus exposure and HLA in healthy donors. The donors were in the approximately 120-subject validation cohort; that cohort was separate from the roughly 700-subject first cohort. General study results and limits: Altogether, 164 TCR beta chains were recorded as cytomegalovirus-associated.

Clones were sequenced by immunoSEQ multiplex PCR, and TCRdb holds only the in-frame ones, with some missing. The sample holds a few hundred thousand clones, 88% seen once. The trim removed 7 bases at V and 2 bases at J, leaving 7 bases unmatched. Germline values: CDR1 MNHEY, CDR2 SMNVEV (reference sequence). This CDR3 has 15 amino acids. This receptor was obtained from a woman under 30 in good health and CMV-seronegative. The specimen was PBMCs. The chain uses TRBV27 and TRBJ2-7, with 11 bases aligning to TRBD2. The CDR3 bases are TGTGCCAGCACCCCCGGGACTAGCGGAACCTACGAGCAGTACTTC. As protein: CASTPGTSGTYEQYF.